The 26 T cell receptor beta chains reported below all come from one sample, sequenced in a study of vaccination effects on CD4 cells after COVID-19. Sequencing used immunoSEQ multiplex PCR; TCRdb keeps in-frame clones, though not all of them. This table has fewer than 65,000 clones, about 80% appearing once. With the ViraFEST assay, the study expanded antigen-specific CD4+ T cells using viral peptide pools, then sequenced them. Scientists isolated CD4+ T cells after an approximately 10-day culture period ended. Vaccinated participants had no history of SARS-CoV-2 infection and tested negative for nucleocapsid antibodies. The antigens for these receptors are not known. Material: CD4+ T cells from PBMCs cultured with HCoV-OC43 spike peptides, obtained before COVID-19 vaccination. Subset here: HCoV-OC43 spike overlapping peptide pool stimulation. Receptors were obtained from a human donor who received a COVID-19 vaccine.

This chain uses TRBV5-1 with TRBJ2-3; possible D gene TRBD1, 6 bases. V was shortened by 5 bases and J by 4 bases, with 14 bases between the two germline ends. Looked up from germline, CDR1 is SGHRS and CDR2 is YFSETQ. This CDR3 has 14 residues. CDR3 protein: CASSWDTASDTQYF. CDR3 nucleotides: TGCGCCAGCAGTTGGGACACGGCGTCAGATACGCAGTATTTT.

In DNA, the CDR3 is TGTGCCAGCAGTGGTTCTTATAGCAATCAGCCCCAGCATTTT. Encoded protein: CASSGSYSNQPQHF. The chain has TRBV2 and TRBJ1-5, with no clear D. V gave up 4 bases and J gave up 0 bases, with 7 bases separating them. The CDR3 contains 14 residues. From germline, CDR1 is SNHLY and CDR2 FYNNEI.

The count of this clone is one. V is TRBV6-5 and J is TRBJ2-2, with D possibly matching TRBD2 (6 bases). CDR1 and CDR2 from the germline V gene are MNHEY and SVGAGI. Trimming removed 5 bases at V and 5 bases at J, with 15 bases between. The CDR3 extends over 15 amino acids. In DNA, the CDR3 is TGTGCCAGCAGTCAGGCAGGGAGGTGGACCGGGGAGCTGTTTTTT. Translating gives CASSQAGRWTGELFF.

The rearrangement links TRBV5-1 to TRBJ2-3; 9 bases are shared with TRBD2. CDR1 SGHRS and CDR2 YFSETQ come from the germline V gene. The CDR3 has 18 residues. The J segment lost 4 bases and the V segment lost 4 bases, leaving 16 bases of the junction unmatched. This chain's CDR3 is CASSPPRSGGFGADTQYF. The CDR3 nucleotides read TGCGCCAGCAGCCCCCCGAGGAGCGGGGGGTTTGGGGCAGATACGCAGTATTTT. Filled out from reference TRBV5-1 and TRBJ2-3, the complete variable domain reads KAGVTQTPRYLIKTRGQQVTLSCSPISGHRSVSWYQQTPGQGLQFLFEYFSETQRNKGNFPGRFSGRQFSNSRSEMNVSTLELGDSALYLCASSPPRSGGFGADTQYFGPGTRLTVL.

The V and J genes are TRBV2 and TRBJ1-2; D possibly corresponds to TRBD1 (6 bases). Germline CDR1 SNHLY, CDR2 FYNNEI. V was shortened by 7 bases and J by 6 bases, with 21 bases between the two germline ends. This CDR3 has 15 amino acids. CDR3 coding DNA: TGTGCCAGCAAATCACAGGGCTTAAGTCTGGATGGCTACACCTTC. It encodes CASKSQGLSLDGYTF.

The chain has TRBV3-1 (or the pseudogene TRBV3-2) and TRBJ1-6; no clear D gene. Between the trimmed V and J ends, which lost 0 bases and 6 bases, there was a span of 3 bases. Germline CDR1 LGHDT, CDR2 YNNKEL (reference sequence). The CDR3 length is 13 residues. The CDR3 loop is CASSQERNSPLHF. The CDR3 DNA sequence: TGTGCCAGCAGCCAAGAGCGTAATTCACCCCTCCACTTT.

This chain uses TRBV5-5 with TRBJ2-5; 10 bases agree with TRBD1. Germline CDR1 and CDR2: SGHKS and YYEKEE (reference sequence). This CDR3 region has 14 residues. Trimming removed 3 bases from V and 2 bases from J; junction bases left unmatched: 1. The CDR3 here is CASSWGQGQETQYF. For the CDR3, the DNA is TGTGCCAGCAGCTGGGGACAGGGGCAAGAGACCCAGTACTTC.

V and J are TRBV18 and TRBJ1-2; no firm D call. The CDR3 is made up of 14 amino acids. V lost 0 bases and J lost 2, with 7 bases in between. Germline V gives CDR1 KGHSH, CDR2 LQKENI. CDR3 nucleotides: TGTGCCAGCTCACCACCTGGACGGAACTATGGCTACACCTTC. Translated, it gives CASSPPGRNYGYTF.

The chain couples TRBV9 to TRBJ2-1; possibly TRBD1 for D (6 bases). Germline-derived CDR1 and CDR2 are SGDLS and YYNGEE. Between the trimmed V and J ends, which lost 3 bases and 7 bases, there was a span of 17 bases. This CDR3 region has 15 residues. CDR3 residues: CASSARDTIRNEQFF. Here the CDR3 DNA reads TGTGCCAGCAGCGCCCGGGACACTATAAGGAATGAGCAGTTCTTC.

The chain has TRBV6-5 and TRBJ1-2; D gene unclear. Germline values: CDR1 MNHEY, CDR2 SVGAGI. Trimming took 0 bases from V and 8 from J, leaving 10 bases between them. The CDR3 is made up of 13 amino acids. CDR3: CASSYSEGLGYTF. In DNA, the CDR3 is TGTGCCAGCAGTTACTCTGAAGGGTTGGGCTACACCTTC.

V and J are TRBV5-4 and TRBJ2-3; 11 bases map to TRBD2. The CDR3 runs to 15 residues. Trimming at V came to 4 bases and at J to 4 bases, leaving 5 bases not matched to a gene. Germline values: CDR1 SGHNT, CDR2 YYREEE (reference sequence). This CDR3 is CASSLAGGRPDTQYF. CDR3 nucleotides: TGTGCCAGCAGCCTAGCGGGGGGTCGGCCAGATACGCAGTATTTT.

The rearrangement links TRBV29-1 to TRBJ2-5, with D unclear. The CDR3 length is 12 residues. Germline V gives CDR1 SQVTM, CDR2 ANQGSEA. Trimming removed 7 bases from V and 1 base from J, with 10 bases in between. The CDR3 spells CSGSKVQETQYF. Written as DNA, the CDR3 is TGCAGCGGATCGAAAGTCCAAGAGACCCAGTACTTC.

V is TRBV5-8 and J is TRBJ1-5; D is uncertain. In germline, CDR1 is SGHTS, CDR2 YDEGEE. Deletions cut 1 base from V and 3 bases from J, with 8 bases between. The CDR3 length is 14 residues. The CDR3 nucleotides are TGTGCCAGCAGCTTGTGGCTCCCCAATCAGCCCCAGCATTTT. Amino acid sequence: CASSLWLPNQPQHF.

J is TRBJ2-3 and V is TRBV10-3; possibly TRBD1 or TRBD2 for D (5 bases each). From germline, CDR1 is ENHRY and CDR2 SYGVKD. The ends were cut back, 3 bases at V and 3 bases at J, with 13 bases in the middle. The CDR3 is made up of 15 amino acids. CDR3 loop: CAISEGGGRTDTQYF. The CDR3 DNA reads TGTGCCATCAGTGAAGGTGGGGGTCGGACAGATACGCAGTATTTT.

As concerns this clone: One end of the junction is discordant with germline, which a read error may explain. The J gene is TRBJ2-4, the V gene TRBV19, with a weak D call TRBD1 (6 bases). The CDR3 extends over 16 amino acids. Looked up from germline, CDR1 is LNHDA and CDR2 is SQIVND (reference sequence). CDR3 in DNA: TGTGCTAGTAGTAAAGGGGGAGCGCTAGCCAAAAACATTCAGTACTTC. Its translation: CASSKGGALAKNIQYF.

The CDR3 bases are TGCGCCAGCAGCTTGTTGCCGGGGGCGCGCTACAATGAGCAGTTCTTC. It translates to CASSLLPGARYNEQFF. The rearrangement joins TRBV5-1 to TRBJ2-1; the D call may be TRBD1 or TRBD2 (6 bases each). Germline V gives CDR1 SGHRS, CDR2 YFSETQ. The CDR3 has 16 amino acids. V was trimmed by 1 base and J by 3 bases, leaving 14 bases between them.

This sequence joins TRBV27 and TRBJ1-1, with a weak D call TRBD1 (5 bases). CDR1 is MNHEY and CDR2 is SMNVEV in the germline V gene (reference sequence). V lost 5 bases, J lost 0 bases, and 13 bases lay in between. This CDR3 contains 15 residues. The CDR3 region is CASSPWGPLNTEAFF. In DNA, the CDR3 is TGTGCCAGCAGTCCATGGGGACCCTTGAACACTGAAGCTTTCTTT.

This clone was picked up a small number of times. This chain links TRBV9 with TRBJ2-2; D is uncertain. Germline V gene sequence: CDR1 SGDLS, CDR2 YYNGEE. Trimming removed 4 bases from V and 4 bases from J, with 14 bases in between. The CDR3 extends over 15 amino acids. The CDR3 sequence is CASSPGPPGTGELFF. CDR3 coding DNA: TGTGCCAGCAGCCCCGGACCTCCGGGCACCGGGGAGCTGTTTTTT.

The chain employs TRBV27 and TRBJ1-4; no firm D call. Per the germline V gene, CDR1 is MNHEY and CDR2 is SMNVEV (reference sequence). V lost 5 bases and J 3 bases, leaving 7 bases between the germline ends. The CDR3 is made up of 13 amino acids. The CDR3 coding sequence is TGTGCCAGCAGTAACCACCCTAATGAAAAACTGTTTTTT. It specifies CASSNHPNEKLFF.

The CDR3 protein is CASSRGPNENYEQYV. CDR3 nucleotides: TGCGCCAGCAGCCGGGGCCCCAACGAAAACTACGAGCAGTACGTC. This sequence joins TRBV5-1 and TRBJ2-7, with D possibly being TRBD1 or TRBD2 (5 bases each). Trimming removed 4 bases at V and 3 bases at J, with 17 bases between. This CDR3 has 15 residues. The germline V gene encodes CDR1 SGHRS and CDR2 YFSETQ.

The chain carries TRBV10-2 and TRBJ2-7; no firm D call. The germline gives CDR1 WSHSY, CDR2 SAAADI. V gave up 3 bases and J gave up 4 bases, with 10 bases separating them. CDR3 size: 13 residues. The CDR3 DNA sequence: TGCGCCAGCAGTGACCCGACACAGTACGAGCAGTACGTC. It encodes CASSDPTQYEQYV.

The rearrangement joins TRBV9 to TRBJ2-6; D is unclear. The germline V and J ends were trimmed by 0 bases and 6 bases, with 13 bases remaining between them. Germline lookup yields CDR1 SGDLS and CDR2 YYNGEE. The CDR3 loop spans 16 amino acids. CDR3 DNA sequence: TGTGCCAGCAGCGTAGGGAACGGAGCCTCGGCCAACGTCCTGACTTTC. It yields the protein CASSVGNGASANVLTF.

This sequence joins TRBV7-2 and TRBJ1-2, with D unresolved. CDR1 is SGHTA, CDR2 FQGNSA, per germline. The CDR3 runs 14 residues. V was shortened by 1 base and J by 8 bases, with 14 bases between the two germline ends. CDR3 DNA sequence: TGTGCCAGCAGCTTAGATGGTGGATTTGGGGGCTACACCTTC. Translation: CASSLDGGFGGYTF.

This sequence joins TRBV3-1 (or the pseudogene TRBV3-2) and TRBJ2-4; TRBD2 agrees at 10 bases. From germline, CDR1 is LGHDT and CDR2 YNNKEL (reference sequence). This CDR3 has 15 residues. V gave up 1 base and J gave up 12 bases; unmatched junction bases: 9. In nucleotides, the CDR3 is TGTGCCAGCAGCCAAGGCGGAGCGGGGGGGGGTAATCAGTACTTC. Encoded protein: CASSQGGAGGGNQYF.

The chain joins TRBV5-1 to TRBJ2-2, with 7 bases aligning to TRBD1. The CDR3 is 15 residues long. CDR1 SGHRS and CDR2 YFSETQ come from the germline V gene. V was clipped by 2 bases and J by 4 bases; unmatched bases: 5. CDR3 sequence reads: CASSLTGVGTGELFF. Here the CDR3 DNA reads TGCGCCAGCAGCTTAACAGGGGTAGGCACCGGGGAGCTGTTTTTT.

The rearrangement joins TRBV7-8 to TRBJ1-2, with D unresolved. Germline V gene data show CDR1 as SGHVS and CDR2 as FQNEAQ. V was trimmed by 1 base and J by 2 bases, leaving 5 bases between them. The length of the CDR3 is 13 residues. The CDR3 protein is CASSLGLNYGYTF. The CDR3 nucleotides read TGTGCCAGCAGCTTAGGGCTGAACTATGGCTACACCTTC.